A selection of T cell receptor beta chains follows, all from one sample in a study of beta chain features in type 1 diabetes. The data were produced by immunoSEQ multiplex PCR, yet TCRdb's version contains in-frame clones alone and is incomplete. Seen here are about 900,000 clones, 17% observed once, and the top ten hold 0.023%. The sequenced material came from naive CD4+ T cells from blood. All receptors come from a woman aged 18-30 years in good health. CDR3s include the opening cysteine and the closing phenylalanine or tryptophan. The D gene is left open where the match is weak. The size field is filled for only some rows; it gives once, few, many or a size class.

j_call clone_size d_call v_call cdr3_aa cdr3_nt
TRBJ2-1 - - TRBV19 CASSRGLGELDEQFF TGTGCCAGTAGTCGTGGTTTGGGGGAGCTCGATGAGCAGTTCTTC
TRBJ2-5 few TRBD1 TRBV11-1 CASSLPGTGQETQYF TGTGCCAGCAGCTTGCCCGGGACAGGGCAAGAGACCCAGTACTTC
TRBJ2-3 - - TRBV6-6 CAASEPEGRDTQYF TGTGCCGCCAGCGAGCCTGAAGGCAGAGATACGCAGTATTTT
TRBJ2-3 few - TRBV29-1 CSVEDSSQGTTQYF TGCAGCGTTGAAGATTCTTCTCAGGGGACTACGCAGTATTTT
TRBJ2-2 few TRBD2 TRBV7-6 CASLAGVGTGELFF TGTGCCAGCTTAGCGGGAGTAGGAACCGGGGAGCTGTTTTTT
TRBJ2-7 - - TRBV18 CASSPNAPLDEQYF TGTGCCAGCTCCCCGAATGCACCCCTTGACGAGCAGTACTTC
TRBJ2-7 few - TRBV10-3 CAISESKQATYEQYF TGTGCCATCAGTGAGTCGAAACAGGCCACCTACGAGCAGTACTTC
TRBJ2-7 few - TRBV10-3 CAISGRDHEQYF TGTGCCATCTCAGGACGGGACCACGAGCAGTACTTC
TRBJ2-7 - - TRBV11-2 CASSWRSEQYF TGTGCCAGCAGCTGGAGATCCGAGCAGTACTTC
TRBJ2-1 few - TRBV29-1 CSVVAGPGDEQFF TGCAGCGTTGTAGCAGGGCCAGGGGATGAGCAGTTCTTC
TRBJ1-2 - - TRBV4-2 CASSQEWTYGYTF TGTGCCAGCAGCCAAGAGTGGACCTATGGCTACACCTTC
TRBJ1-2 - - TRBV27 CASSHKGLTGNYGYTF TGTGCCAGCAGTCACAAGGGCCTAACAGGGAACTATGGCTACACCTTC
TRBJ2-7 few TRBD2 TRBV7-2 CASSHSGLAGGSYEQYF TGTGCCAGCAGCCACTCGGGACTAGCGGGAGGCTCCTACGAGCAGTACTTC
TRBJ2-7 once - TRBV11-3 CASSLGPAYEQYF TGTGCCAGCAGCTTGGGGCCAGCCTACGAGCAGTACTTC
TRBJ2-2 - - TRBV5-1 CASSHRDGRELFF TGCGCCAGCAGCCACCGCGATGGCCGGGAGCTGTTTTTT
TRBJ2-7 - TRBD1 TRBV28 CASSLSLRDRGSLYEQYF TGTGCCAGCAGTTTATCTCTTAGGGACAGGGGTTCCCTCTACGAGCAGTACTTC
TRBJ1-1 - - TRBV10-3 CASSYGRQNTEAFF TGTGCCAGCAGTTACGGACGGCAGAACACTGAAGCTTTCTTT
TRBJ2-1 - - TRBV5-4 CASSLGQANEQFF TGTGCCAGCAGCTTGGGACAGGCCAATGAGCAGTTCTTC
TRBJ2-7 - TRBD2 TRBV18 CASSPRMSSSGSRYEQYF TGTGCCAGCTCACCTCGGATGTCCTCGAGCGGGAGTAGGTACGAGCAGTACTTC
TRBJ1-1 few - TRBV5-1 CASAPREVTEAFF TGCGCCAGCGCGCCCAGGGAGGTGACTGAAGCTTTCTTT
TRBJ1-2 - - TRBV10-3 CAISESRDARTYTF TGTGCCATCAGTGAGTCCCGGGACGCCCGTACGTACACCTTC
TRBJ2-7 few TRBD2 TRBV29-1 CSVGFTSAPYEQYF TGCAGCGTTGGTTTTACTAGCGCTCCCTACGAGCAGTACTTC
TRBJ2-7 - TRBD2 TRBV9 CASSVTSGGTYEQYF TGTGCCAGCAGCGTAACTAGCGGAGGCACCTACGAGCAGTACTTC
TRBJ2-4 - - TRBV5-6 CASSLRQASFGNIQYF TGTGCCAGCAGCTTAAGACAGGCCTCGTTTGGAAACATTCAGTACTTC
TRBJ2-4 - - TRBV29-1 CLEHLAKNIQYF TGCTTGGAACACCTAGCCAAAAACATTCAGTACTTC
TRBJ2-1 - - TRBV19 CASSIRLATEQFF TGTGCCAGTAGTATTAGACTCGCGACCGAGCAGTTCTTC
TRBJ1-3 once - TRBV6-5 CASSLGQGSSGNTIYF TGTGCCAGCAGTTTGGGTCAGGGTAGCTCTGGAAACACCATATATTTT
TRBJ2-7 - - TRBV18 CASSPSRQVYEQYF TGTGCCAGCTCACCAAGCAGACAGGTCTACGAGCAGTACTTC
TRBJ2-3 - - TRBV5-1 CASSLGGSGDTQYF TGCGCCAGCAGCTTGGGTGGGAGCGGAGATACGCAGTATTTT
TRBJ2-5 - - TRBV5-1 CASSLLVREETQYF TGCGCCAGCAGCTTGCTTGTACGGGAAGAGACCCAGTACTTC
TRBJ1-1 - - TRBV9 CASSAQLGNTEAFF TGTGCCAGCAGCGCACAGCTGGGGAACACTGAAGCTTTCTTT
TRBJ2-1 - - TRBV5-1 CASKPGRSYNEQFF TGCGCCAGCAAACCGGGACGATCCTACAATGAGCAGTTCTTC
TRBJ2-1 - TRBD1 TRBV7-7 CASSPRTGASSYNEQFF TGTGCTAGCAGCCCGCGGACAGGGGCCAGCTCCTACAATGAGCAGTTCTTC
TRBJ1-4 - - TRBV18 CASSPRLLTGVNEKLFF TGTGCCAGCTCACCACGATTGCTTACGGGAGTAAATGAAAAACTGTTTTTT
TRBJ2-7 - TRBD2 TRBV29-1 CSVVIGTSSYEQYF TGCAGCGTTGTGATCGGGACTAGCTCTTACGAGCAGTACTTC